Sequencing of this TCR beta chain was carried out in a study of cytomegalovirus exposure and HLA in healthy donors. Points from the study as a whole: The authors later found TCR association rates varying by HLA locus, with DRB1 most and HLA-C fewest. Among TCR beta chains of equal frequency, HLA-associated ones were more clonally expanded in a later analysis. Follow-up analysis later connected one missense variant in DCLRE1C with trimming of TCR beta V- and J-genes.

This clone has just a few counts. Its antigen is as yet unknown. PCR used 60 Vbeta primers and 13 Jbeta primers. Profiling relied on immunoSEQ multiplex PCR, and the TCRdb table lists in-frame clones only, not all of them. The profile covers some 140,000 clones, with nearly 80% appearing a single time and around 2% taken by the ten largest. V lost 3 bases and J lost 1; bases outside the gene matches: 12. The CDR3 is 17 amino acids. Germline CDR1 and CDR2: MNHNS and SASEGT. The gene calls are TRBV6-1 and TRBJ2-7; TRBD1 aligns across 7 bases. The receptor was derived from a man aged 25 to 45 in good health and CMV-seronegative. The sequenced material came from PBMCs. CDR3 nucleotide sequence: TGTGCCAGCAGTGAGTGGCTTGGGACAGTCCCATCCTACGAGCAGTACTTC. Encoded protein: CASSEWLGTVPSYEQYF.